Each of the 18 T cell receptor beta chains below was sequenced from the same sample in a study of blood T cell repertoires in COVID-19. Profiling relied on immunoSEQ multiplex PCR, and the TCRdb table lists in-frame clones only, not all of them. The table has nearly 200,000 clones, about 90% seen once; the top ten hold 0.6% to 1%. Material for sequencing was peripheral blood. All receptors derive from a woman in her 70s with acute or convalescent COVID-19.

The CDR3 spells CASSVADRGHSTDTQYF. CDR3 bases: TGTGCCAGCAGCGTAGCCGACAGGGGGCACAGCACAGATACGCAGTATTTT. The rearrangement links TRBV9 to TRBJ2-3; TRBD1 aligns across 10 bases. CDR1 is SGDLS and CDR2 is YYNGEE in the germline V gene. Trimming removed 0 bases from V and 0 bases from J; junction bases left unmatched: 4. CDR3 length equals 17 residues.

This chain joins TRBV5-6 and TRBJ2-6; D call uncertain. The germline V gene encodes CDR1 SGHDT and CDR2 YYEEEE. Between the trimmed V and J ends, which lost 0 bases and 0 bases, there was a span of 7 bases. The CDR3 has 16 residues. Here the CDR3 reads CASSLGWSSGANVLTF. In DNA, the CDR3 is TGTGCCAGCAGCTTGGGGTGGAGCTCTGGGGCCAACGTCCTGACTTTC.

The chain is built from TRBV15 and TRBJ1-3; weak D call: TRBD1 (6 bases). Germline CDR1 LNHNV, CDR2 YYDKDF (reference sequence). The CDR3 sequence is 15 residues long. Trimming removed 0 bases from V and 6 bases from J, with 12 bases in between. The CDR3 DNA sequence: TGTGCCACCAGCAGAGAAACAGGGTCTATAAACACCATATATTTT. Amino acid sequence: CATSRETGSINTIYF.

The gene calls are TRBV28 and TRBJ2-5; possible D gene TRBD2, 5 bases. The CDR3 has 16 amino acids. In germline, CDR1 is MDHEN, CDR2 SYDVKM. The V end lost 6 bases, the J end lost 5 bases, and 22 bases lay between the germline ends. The chain's CDR3 is CASSPRSAATGETQYF. In DNA form, the CDR3 reads TGTGCCAGCAGCCCTAGGAGCGCCGCCACGGGGGAGACCCAGTACTTC. Filled out from reference TRBV28 and TRBJ2-5, the complete variable domain reads DVKVTQSSRYLVKRTGEKVFLECVQDMDHENMFWYRQDPGLGLRLIYFSYDVKMKEKGDIPEGYSVSREKKERFSLILESASTNQTSMYLCASSPRSAATGETQYFGPGTRLLVL.

The V and J genes are TRBV6-5 and TRBJ1-3; D is unresolved. Germline values: CDR1 MNHEY, CDR2 SVGAGI. The CDR3 loop spans 13 amino acids. V lost 0 bases and J 7 bases, leaving 7 bases between the germline ends. CDR3 DNA: TGTGCCAGCAGTTACTCTACGAGGAACACCATATATTTT. This gives the protein CASSYSTRNTIYF.

This clone has just one count. This rearrangement joins TRBV27 to TRBJ2-1; TRBD2 is a possible D gene (5 bases). The germline gives CDR1 MNHEY, CDR2 SMNVEV (reference sequence). The CDR3 consists of 15 residues. V dropped 7 bases and J dropped 0 bases, with 13 bases sitting between them. The CDR3 here is CASTSSEGSYNEQFF. In DNA form, the CDR3 reads TGTGCCAGCACCTCGTCCGAGGGCTCCTACAATGAGCAGTTCTTC.

The chain employs TRBV2 and TRBJ2-2; TRBD2 matches at 7 bases. Germline V gene sequence: CDR1 SNHLY, CDR2 FYNNEI. V lost 7 bases to trimming and J lost 5 bases; unmatched junction nucleotides: 10. CDR3 length: 15 residues. The CDR3 region is CASKAGTARTGELFF. The DNA of the CDR3 is TGTGCCAGCAAAGCGGGAACAGCTCGAACCGGGGAGCTGTTTTTT.

This chain joins TRBV29-1 and TRBJ1-2; TRBD1 matches at 8 bases. Germline V lookup: CDR1 SQVTM, CDR2 ANQGSEA. V lost 3 bases to trimming and J lost 8 bases; unmatched junction nucleotides: 2. This CDR3 spans 11 amino acids. The CDR3 here is CSVDRDRGYTF. The CDR3 bases are TGCAGCGTTGATCGGGACAGGGGCTACACCTTC. Complete variable domain (other parts from reference TRBV29-1 and TRBJ1-2): SAVISQKPSRDICQRGTSLTIQCQVDSQVTMMFWYRQQPGQSLTLIATANQGSEATYESGFVIDKFPISRPNLTFSTLTVSNMSPEDSSIYLCSVDRDRGYTFGSGTRLTVV.

The chain links TRBV27 to TRBJ2-3; D gene ambiguous. This CDR3 comprises 12 residues. Trimming left V 4 bases short and J 6 bases short, with 8 bases between. The V gene's germline CDR1 is MNHEY and CDR2 SMNVEV (reference sequence). In DNA form, the CDR3 reads TGTGCCAGCAGTTCAGTGGTGGATACGCAGTATTTT. Its translation: CASSSVVDTQYF.

The J gene is TRBJ2-1, the V gene TRBV19; TRBD2 matches 7 bases. J lost 10 bases, V lost 5 bases, and 5 bases had no gene match. Germline CDR1 and CDR2: LNHDA and SQIVND (reference sequence). The CDR3 spans 12 residues. The CDR3 DNA sequence: TGTGCCAGTAGTCGAGGGGAGGGCGAGCAGTTCTTC. Encoded protein: CASSRGEGEQFF.

The CDR3 spells CASSWSRGNQPQHF. The CDR3 DNA follows: TGTGCCAGCAGCTGGTCCCGAGGTAATCAGCCCCAGCATTTT. The V call is TRBV5-6, the J call TRBJ1-5, with D unclear. This CDR3 contains 14 residues. V lost 3 bases and J lost 4, with 11 bases in between. Looked up from germline, CDR1 is SGHDT and CDR2 is YYEEEE.

This clone was detected once. The chain employs TRBV27 and TRBJ2-7; 7 nucleotides line up with TRBD1. Trimming at V came to 6 bases and at J to 5 bases, leaving 7 bases not matched to a gene. The CDR3 length is 13 residues. Germline CDR1 reads MNHEY; CDR2 reads SMNVEV (reference sequence). The CDR3 bases are TGTGCCAGCAGAGTCACAGGGGCCAACGAGCAGTACTTC. This encodes CASRVTGANEQYF.

V gene TRBV14 combines with J gene TRBJ1-1; D is unresolved. CDR1 SGHDN and CDR2 FVKESK come from the germline V gene. V dropped 6 bases and J dropped 1 base, with 9 bases sitting between them. This CDR3 has 13 residues. As DNA, the CDR3 is TGTGCCAGCAGTCGGGATCAGAACACTGAAGCTTTCTTT. Amino acid sequence: CASSRDQNTEAFF. Using reference TRBV14 and TRBJ1-1 for the parts outside the CDR3, the full variable domain is EAGVTQFPSHSVIEKGQTVTLRCDPISGHDNLYWYRRVMGKEIKFLLHFVKESKQDESGMPNNRFLAERTGGTYSTLKVQPAELEDSGVYFCASSRDQNTEAFFGQGTRLTVV.

V usage is TRBV28 and J usage is TRBJ1-2, with 7 bases fitting TRBD1. Trimming at V came to 2 bases and at J to 8 bases, leaving 8 bases not matched to a gene. The CDR3 extends over 14 amino acids. Germline-derived CDR1 and CDR2 are MDHEN and SYDVKM. CDR3 DNA: TGTGCCAGCAGTTTAGACAGGGTGATTATAGGCTACACCTTC. It is translated as CASSLDRVIIGYTF.

The chain uses TRBV19 and TRBJ2-5; 7 positions agree with TRBD2. In germline, CDR1 is LNHDA, CDR2 SQIVND (reference sequence). J lost 7 bases, V lost 3 bases, and 11 bases had no gene match. The CDR3 runs to 15 residues. CDR3 in amino acids: CASSIPGTTAGTQYF. The CDR3 DNA reads TGTGCCAGTAGTATCCCCGGGACTACAGCGGGGACCCAGTACTTC. The full variable domain, its missing parts supplied by reference TRBV19 and TRBJ2-5, is DGGITQSPKYLFRKEGQNVTLSCEQNLNHDAMYWYRQDPGQGLRLIYYSQIVNDFQKGDIAEGYSVSREKKESFPLTVTSAQKNPTAFYLCASSIPGTTAGTQYFGPGTRLLVL.

V gene TRBV5-1 combines with J gene TRBJ2-3, with 8 bases aligning to TRBD2. This CDR3 is 17 amino acids long. In germline, CDR1 is SGHRS, CDR2 YFSETQ. Trimming took 4 bases from V and 5 from J; bases not matched to a gene: 15. The CDR3 reads CASSATLSGSPIDTQYF. Here the CDR3 DNA reads TGCGCCAGCAGCGCAACTCTGAGCGGGAGTCCTATAGATACGCAGTATTTT.

This chain joins TRBV7-6 and TRBJ1-2; 7 bases are a match to TRBD1. Germline lookup yields CDR1 SGHVS and CDR2 FNYEAQ. The trim removed 5 bases at V and 5 bases at J, leaving 5 bases unmatched. The CDR3 spans 13 residues. The CDR3 nucleotides read TGTGCCAGCAGCCCCACACAGGGGTATGGCTACACCTTC. Translating it yields CASSPTQGYGYTF.

This clone was detected a few times. V gene TRBV28 combines with J gene TRBJ1-3, with D possibly TRBD1 on 6 matching bases. The CDR3 has 17 residues. The germline V gene has CDR1 MDHEN and CDR2 SYDVKM. Trimming removed 6 bases from V and 0 bases from J, with 18 bases in between. The CDR3 coding sequence is TGTGCCAGCAGGAAGGGAGGGGGGCTACACTCTGGAAACACCATATATTTT. Its translation is CASRKGGGLHSGNTIYF.